What follows are 2 T cell receptor beta chains derived from one specimen sequenced in a study of metastatic and nonmetastatic thyroid tumors (dated by TCRdb to 2020 to 2022). The method behind the library was PCR. Sequencing instrument: Illumina HiSeq 4000. TCRdb cleaned the public reads at Q25 with fastp, built clones with MiXCR and kept in-frame beta chains. The table for this sample lists about 25,000 clones; approximately 20% of them were counted only once. The leading ten clones occupy approximately 7.5% of the sample. None of the patients had been given any treatment before thyroid surgery. The sample consisted of blood. The source is a female donor with papillary thyroid cancer or a benign thyroid nodule (not recorded which). Some clones in this sample may be carry-over from other donors' samples.

This clone was seen only a few times. The V and J genes are TRBV6-2 or TRBV6-3 and TRBJ2-2; 11 nucleotides agree with TRBD2. The CDR3 extends over 16 amino acids. Germline V lookup: CDR1 MNHEY, CDR2 SVGEGT. The V gene end was trimmed by 0 bases and the J gene end by 7 bases; junction bases not matched to a gene: 4. DNA of the CDR3: TGTGCCAGCAGTTACTCGACTAGCGGGGTTGTCGGGGAGCTGTTTTTT. As protein: CASSYSTSGVVGELFF.

This clone was seen ten or more times. V gene TRBV20-1 combines with J gene TRBJ2-3; D is uncertain. There are 12 residues in the CDR3. The germline V gene has CDR1 DFQATT and CDR2 SNEGSKA (reference sequence). The V end was cut by 5 bases, the J end by 4 bases, with 10 bases between. The CDR3 region has the DNA TGCAGTGCTCCCTCTAGGGCAGATACGCAGTATTTT. It translates to CSAPSRADTQYF.